This T cell receptor beta chain was sequenced during a study of CD8 T cell repertoires and HIV-1 epitope variants. Whole-study findings and limits: This assay reports beta chains of antigen-expanded cells, not T cell function.

Germline CDR1 and CDR2: SGHRS and YFSETQ. The CDR3 extends over 15 amino acids. Between the trimmed V and J ends, which lost 2 bases and 2 bases, there was a span of 12 bases. Profiled with immunoSEQ multiplex PCR; TCRdb holds only in-frame clones, not every one. The data hold 2,500 or so clones, with about 63% observed a single time. A remark on this clone: What it binds is unknown.

The V call is TRBV5-1, the J call TRBJ2-3, with unresolved D. The specimen sequenced was cultured CD8+ T cells derived from PBMCs. This sequence originates from a male donor with HIV. The CDR3 DNA sequence: TGCGCCAGCAGCTTCCTTCTTCGGTCCACAGATACGCAGTATTTT. Its translation is CASSFLLRSTDTQYF.